One sample yielded the 17 T cell receptor beta chains listed below, sequenced in a study of T cell repertoires in cytomegalovirus infection. TCRdb analysed the reads with MiXCR anew, one entry per CDR3 protein. The sample yields 200,000 to 300,000 distinct CDR3 sequences, approximately 10% seen once. The sequenced sample was PBMCs. These receptors originate from a human donor in good health (CMV status not recorded). Some clones in this sample may be carry-over from other donors' samples.

This clonotype showed up just a few times. CDR3 in amino acids: CASSPVTISYEQYF. In DNA, the CDR3 is TGTGCCAGCAGCCCAGTGACTATCTCCTACGAGCAGTACTTC. The V gene is TRBV7-2, the J gene TRBJ2-7; perhaps TRBD2 as D (5 bases). The CDR3 loop spans 14 amino acids. The V end was cut by 5 bases, the J end by 0 bases, with 11 bases between. Germline values: CDR1 SGHTA, CDR2 FQGNSA.

This clonotype was observed a handful of times. The V and J genes are TRBV7-2 and TRBJ1-5; maybe TRBD1 (6 bases). Trimming cost V 5 bases and J 7 bases, with 27 bases left between them. Germline CDR1 SGHTA, CDR2 FQGNSA. The CDR3 sequence is 18 residues long. The CDR3 sequence is CASSRGGQGVSGGQPQHF. CDR3 nucleotides: TGTGCCAGCAGCCGGGGGGGACAAGGGGTATCGGGAGGACAGCCCCAGCATTTT.

This clonotype was counted ten times or more. The chain combines TRBV6-2 or TRBV6-3 with TRBJ2-5, with a tentative D call TRBD1 (5 bases). CDR1 is MNHEY and CDR2 is SVGEGT in the germline V gene. Trimming took off 6 bases at V and 2 bases at J, with 7 bases between the two ends. The length of the CDR3 is 12 residues. The CDR3 sequence is CASRRGQETQYF. CDR3 bases: TGTGCCAGCAGAAGGGGACAAGAGACCCAGTACTTC.

This clonotype was seen more than once but under ten times. The V call is TRBV5-6, the J call TRBJ2-5, with 12 nucleotides matching TRBD1. With V trimmed by 2 bases and J by 5 bases, 4 bases remained unmatched. The CDR3 contains 15 residues. Germline assignment: CDR1 SGHDT and CDR2 YYEEEE. The CDR3 region is CASSFGTGGRETQYF. CDR3 bases: TGTGCCAGCAGCTTCGGGACAGGGGGCAGGGAGACCCAGTACTTC.

This clonotype was counted a few times. V is TRBV7-8 and J is TRBJ1-5, with 7 bases identical to TRBD1. V dropped 4 bases and J dropped 1; count of bases not matched to a gene: 1. Germline V gene lookup returns CDR1 SGHVS and CDR2 FQNEAQ. The CDR3 has 14 amino acids. The CDR3 DNA reads TGTGCCAGCAGCTACAGGGGAAGCAATCAGCCCCAGCATTTT. Translation: CASSYRGSNQPQHF.

The rearrangement links TRBV20-1 to TRBJ1-1, with unresolved D. CDR3 size: 11 residues. Trimming cost V 5 bases and J 6 bases, with 10 bases left between them. The germline CDR1 and CDR2 sequences are DFQATT and SNEGSKA (reference sequence). In DNA form, the CDR3 reads TGCAGTGCTGTATGGGGAGCTGAAGCTTTCTTT. Translating it yields CSAVWGAEAFF.

This clonotype occurred many times. J is TRBJ2-3 and V is TRBV7-3, with 12 bases identical to TRBD2. Trimming cost V 5 bases and J 0 bases; bases outside gene matches: 9. The CDR3 loop spans 18 amino acids. CDR1 is SGHTA, CDR2 FQGTGA, per germline. For the CDR3, the DNA is TGTGCCAGCAGCAGGACAGCTAGCGGGGGGGGGAGCACAGATACGCAGTATTTT. This translates into CASSRTASGGGSTDTQYF. Combining the CDR3 with reference TRBV7-3 and TRBJ2-3 gives the whole variable domain GAGVSQTPSNKVTEKGKYVELRCDPISGHTALYWYRQSLGQGPEFLIYFQGTGAADDSGLPNDRFFAVRPEGSVSTLKIQRTERGDSAVYLCASSRTASGGGSTDTQYFGPGTRLTVL.

This clonotype was found many times. The chain carries TRBV28 and TRBJ1-6; the match to TRBD1 covers 8 bases. V dropped 5 bases and J dropped 7; count of bases not matched to a gene: 7. The length of the CDR3 is 15 residues. Germline-derived CDR1 and CDR2 are MDHEN and SYDVKM. The CDR3 here is CASSRSDRENSPLHF. CDR3 sequence (DNA): TGTGCCAGCAGTCGATCGGACAGGGAAAATTCACCCCTCCACTTT.

This clonotype was recorded at least ten times. This chain joins TRBV7-2 and TRBJ1-4, with D unclear. Trimming pared 0 bases from V and 4 bases from J, leaving 9 bases between. The CDR3 length is 15 residues. Germline CDR1 is SGHTA and CDR2 is FQGNSA. CDR3 in DNA: TGTGCCAGCAGCTTAGCCCCGGCGAATAATGAAAAACTGTTTTTT. It specifies CASSLAPANNEKLFF.

The chain links TRBV20-1 to TRBJ2-7, with D possibly TRBD1 on 5 matching bases. Germline CDR1 and CDR2: DFQATT and SNEGSKA (reference sequence). V dropped 8 bases and J dropped 0 bases, with 14 bases sitting between them. This CDR3 region has 13 residues. The CDR3 protein is CSCPGDSSYEQYF. CDR3 nucleotide sequence: TGCAGTTGCCCCGGTGACAGCTCCTACGAGCAGTACTTC.

This clonotype occurred many times. The rearrangement joins TRBV11-2 to TRBJ2-1, with D perhaps TRBD1 (5 bases). Germline CDR1 and CDR2: SGHAT and FQNNGV. CDR3 size: 15 residues. With 1 base removed from V and 5 bases from J, the gap between germline ends came to 12 bases. The CDR3 sequence: CASSLVARTNNEQFF. DNA of the CDR3: TGTGCCAGCAGCTTAGTAGCTAGGACAAACAATGAGCAGTTCTTC.

In its sample, this clonotype was seen a few times. V usage is TRBV7-6 and J usage is TRBJ2-1, with unresolved D. This CDR3 region has 12 residues. Between the trimmed V and J ends, which lost 5 bases and 7 bases, there was a span of 9 bases. Germline V lookup: CDR1 SGHVS, CDR2 FNYEAQ. This CDR3 is CASSKVLNEQFF. For the CDR3, the DNA is TGTGCCAGCAGCAAGGTTTTAAATGAGCAGTTCTTC.

This clonotype occurred many times. The chain carries TRBV7-2 and TRBJ2-2, with D perhaps TRBD1 (6 bases). Trimming took 6 bases from V and 3 from J, leaving 14 bases between them. The CDR3 sequence is 15 residues long. Germline CDR1 reads SGHTA; CDR2 reads FQGNSA. The CDR3 loop reads CASRDSLVDTGELFF. The CDR3 nucleotides are TGTGCCAGCAGGGACAGTCTGGTCGACACCGGGGAGCTGTTTTTT. Using reference TRBV7-2 and TRBJ2-2 for the parts outside the CDR3, the full variable domain is GAGVSQSPSNKVTEKGKDVELRCDPISGHTALYWYRQSLGQGLEFLIYFQGNSAPDKSGLPSDRFSAERTGGSVSTLTIQRTQQEDSAVYLCASRDSLVDTGELFFGEGSRLTVL.

This clonotype came up many times. The rearrangement joins TRBV7-9 to TRBJ2-5, with D perhaps matching TRBD2 (5 bases). V lost 5 bases and J 4 bases, leaving 20 bases between the germline ends. This CDR3 is 16 amino acids long. CDR1 and CDR2 (germline): SEHNR, FQNEAQ (reference sequence). CDR3 in DNA: TGTGCCAGCAGCGACGGAGGCTCCCTTGCCCGAGAGACCCAGTACTTC. Amino acid sequence: CASSDGGSLARETQYF.

This clonotype showed up many times. This chain links TRBV7-8 with TRBJ1-4; no reliable D call. The CDR3 totals 13 residues. The V end lost 6 bases, the J end lost 4 bases, and 9 bases lay between the germline ends. Germline V CDR1 and CDR2: SGHVS, FQNEAQ. The CDR3 protein is CASRFRLNEKLFF. The CDR3 DNA is TGTGCCAGCAGGTTCCGCCTTAATGAAAAACTGTTTTTT. The full variable domain, completed using reference TRBV7-8 and TRBJ1-4, is GAGVSQSPRYKVAKRGQDVALRCDPISGHVSLFWYQQALGQGPEFLTYFQNEAQLDKSGLPSDRFFAERPEGSVSTLKIQRTQQEDSAVYLCASRFRLNEKLFFGSGTQLSVL.

This clonotype was counted ten times or more. The chain uses TRBV27 and TRBJ1-1; tentative D call: TRBD1 (5 bases). The germline CDR1 and CDR2 sequences are MNHEY and SMNVEV (reference sequence). The germline V and J ends were trimmed by 6 bases and 1 base, with 9 bases remaining between them. This CDR3 region has 13 residues. The CDR3 reads CASRQTGNTEAFF. CDR3 nucleotides: TGTGCCAGCAGACAAACAGGGAACACTGAAGCTTTCTTT.

The chain carries TRBV20-1 and TRBJ2-3, with unresolved D. This CDR3 is 14 amino acids long. The V gene lost 6 bases and the J gene lost 1 base, with 14 bases spanning the gap. CDR1 and CDR2 (germline): DFQATT, SNEGSKA (reference sequence). CDR3 in DNA: TGCAGTGCCGATACCGGTGGGGGCACAGATACGCAGTATTTT. Translated: CSADTGGGTDTQYF.